Included here is one T cell receptor beta chain sequence, with context. Its antigen remains unidentified. The record has no base qualities; no much larger clone is one base away. From a lookup of the germline V gene, CDR1 and CDR2 are MNHEY and SVGAGI. V loses 0 bases of germline sequence and J loses 4 bases, and the interval between the two ends is 7 bases. Spanning cysteine to phenylalanine, the CDR3 consists of 14 amino acids. Only the CDR3 DNA is retained, 42 bases long and in frame from the first base. This record comes from a study of OX40 agonist ivuxolimab in advanced cancers. Context from the whole study: Ivuxolimab was an agonistic, fully human IgG2 monoclonal antibody directed against OX40 (CD134), a costimulatory receptor. Intravenous ivuxolimab was administered to patients every 2 weeks at six dose levels: 0.01, 0.1, 0.3, 1.5, 3 and 10 mg/kg. Of the roughly 52 dose-escalation patients, hepatocellular carcinoma was present in approximately 20, melanoma in approximately 15, renal cell carcinoma in 9 and head and neck cancer in 9. The dose-escalation cohort was over 70% male with a mean age of approximately 60 years, ranging from roughly 23 to 85. Prior anti-PD-1, anti-PD-L1 or anti-CTLA-4 therapy was permitted, and approximately 39% of dose-escalation patients had received checkpoint inhibitors. Partial responses occurred in three dose-escalation patients, of whom one had hepatocellular carcinoma and two had cutaneous melanoma. The point of sequencing TCRbeta in the periphery was to test whether ivuxolimab changed TCR sequence diversity and drove clonal T-cell expansion. The paper covers the monotherapy dose-escalation part of the phase I ivuxolimab trial, which included N ≈ 50 patients. The paper's findings and limits, for the study overall: Which antigens the clonally expanded peripheral T cells were specific for was not determined. At doses of 0.1 to 3.0 mg/kg, clonal expansion of both CD4+ and CD8+ T cells in blood was seen between baseline and week 6. In partial responders in the 0.1-3.0 mg/kg groups, normalized peripheral clonal expansion was found to be among the lowest, especially among CD8+ T cells. Low levels of normalized T-cell clonal expansion were also seen in some patients who did not respond. After ivuxolimab, expanded clones were on average more numerous among CD8+ T cells than among CD4+ T cells.

Genomic DNA was extracted from sorted cells for sequencing of the TCRbeta CDR3 region. TCRbeta CDR3 regions were sequenced using the immunoSEQ Assay. The table was pulled from immuneACCESS by TCRdb, which kept in-frame rearrangements only. Such tables lose some clones; where checked, under half of the loss comes from unresolved V genes, and the rest has no known cause. The sample table contains 83,000 or so clones; only one count was recorded for about 86% of them. The top ten clones comprise 1.5% to 2% of the sample. The trial excluded patients who had a history of autoimmune disease or were on systemic immunosuppression. Peripheral blood for TCR sequencing was collected from all dose cohorts at baseline, on cycle 4 day 1, and on cycle 7 day 1. Samples came from an open-label, multicenter, first-in-human phase I dose-escalation trial of ivuxolimab. Adults with locally advanced or metastatic melanoma, renal cell carcinoma, hepatocellular carcinoma or head and neck squamous cell carcinoma were enrolled in the trial. Before TCR sequencing, CD4+ T cells and CD8+ T cells were sorted from peripheral blood as separate populations.

This clonotype was sampled from an adult with an advanced solid tumor such as melanoma, head and neck, liver or kidney cancer. The sample consisted of CD4+ or CD8+ T cells sorted from blood, taken in a trial of the OX40 agonist ivuxolimab. The rearrangement combines TRBV6-5 with TRBJ2-1; the D gene identity is not certain. CDR3 sequence: CASSYSGSYNEQFF. The nucleotides read TGTGCCAGCAGTTACTCAGGGTCTTACAATGAGCAGTTCTTC.